The entry below gives a single TCR beta chain sequence along with its context. This sample stems from a study of blood T cell repertoires in COVID-19. Clones were read by immunoSEQ multiplex PCR, and TCRdb kept only the in-frame ones, dropping some. The table has a few hundred thousand clones, roughly 89% seen once. CDR3 length equals 15 residues. Germline CDR1 reads SGDLS; CDR2 reads YYNGEE. Trimming took 4 bases from V and 6 from J; bases not matched to a gene: 10. This TCR came from a man under 40 who had been exposed to COVID-19. The rearrangement uses TRBV9 and TRBJ2-1, with 7 positions matching TRBD2. Sequenced material: PBMCs or T cells enriched from blood (not recorded which). This chain's CDR3 is CASSPSLADFNEQFF. The CDR3, as DNA: TGTGCCAGCAGCCCATCTCTAGCGGACTTCAATGAGCAGTTCTTC.